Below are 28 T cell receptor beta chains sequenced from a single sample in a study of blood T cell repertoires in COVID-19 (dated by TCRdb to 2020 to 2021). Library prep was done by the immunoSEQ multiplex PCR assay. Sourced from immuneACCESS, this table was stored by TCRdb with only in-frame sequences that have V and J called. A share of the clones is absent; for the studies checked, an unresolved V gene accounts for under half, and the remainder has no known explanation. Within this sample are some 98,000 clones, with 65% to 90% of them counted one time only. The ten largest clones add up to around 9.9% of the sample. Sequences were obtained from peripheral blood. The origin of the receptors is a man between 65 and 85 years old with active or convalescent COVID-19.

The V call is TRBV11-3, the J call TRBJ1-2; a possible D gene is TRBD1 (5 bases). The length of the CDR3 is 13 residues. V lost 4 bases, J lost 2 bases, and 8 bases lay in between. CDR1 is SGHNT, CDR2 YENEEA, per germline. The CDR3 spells CASSSQGNYGYTF. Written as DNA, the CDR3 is TGTGCCAGCAGCTCTCAGGGAAACTATGGCTACACCTTC.

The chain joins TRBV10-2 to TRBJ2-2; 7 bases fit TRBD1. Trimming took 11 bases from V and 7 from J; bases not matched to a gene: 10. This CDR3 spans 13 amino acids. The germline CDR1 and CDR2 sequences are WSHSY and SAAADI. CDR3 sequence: CAGTGTVSGELFF. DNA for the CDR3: TGCGCCGGTACTGGGACAGTTAGCGGGGAGCTGTTTTTT.

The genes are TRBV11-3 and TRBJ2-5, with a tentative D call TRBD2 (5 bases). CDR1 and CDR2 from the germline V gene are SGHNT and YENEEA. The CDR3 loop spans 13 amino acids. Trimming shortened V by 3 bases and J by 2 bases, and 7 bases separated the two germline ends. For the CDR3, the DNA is TGTGCCAGCAGCTTTGTAGCGCAAGAGACCCAGTACTTC. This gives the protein CASSFVAQETQYF.

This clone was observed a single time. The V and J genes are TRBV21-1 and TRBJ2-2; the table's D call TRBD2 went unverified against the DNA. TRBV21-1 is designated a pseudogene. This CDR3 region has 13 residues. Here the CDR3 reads CASRSVLPGELFF. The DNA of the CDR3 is TGTGCCAGCAGGAGCGTACTTCCCGGGGAGCTGTTTTTT.

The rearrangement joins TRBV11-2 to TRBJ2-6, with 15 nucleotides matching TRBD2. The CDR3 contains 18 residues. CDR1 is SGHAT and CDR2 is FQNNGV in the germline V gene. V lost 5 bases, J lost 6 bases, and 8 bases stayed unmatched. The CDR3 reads CASSGGGLAGGQANVLTF. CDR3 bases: TGTGCCAGCAGCGGAGGAGGACTAGCGGGGGGGCAGGCCAACGTCCTGACTTTC.

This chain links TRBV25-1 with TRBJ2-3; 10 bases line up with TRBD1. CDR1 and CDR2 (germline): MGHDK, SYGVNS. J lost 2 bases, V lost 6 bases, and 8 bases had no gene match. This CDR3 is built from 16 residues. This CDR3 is CASSVGDRGLTDTQYF. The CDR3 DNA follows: TGTGCCAGCAGCGTTGGGGACAGGGGTCTCACAGATACGCAGTATTTT.

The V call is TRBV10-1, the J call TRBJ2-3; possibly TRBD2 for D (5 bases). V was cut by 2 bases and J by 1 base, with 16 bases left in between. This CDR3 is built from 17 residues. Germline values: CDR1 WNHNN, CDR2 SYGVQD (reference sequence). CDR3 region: CASSEGLGSVGTDTQYF. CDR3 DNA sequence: TGCGCCAGCAGTGAGGGACTCGGCAGCGTCGGCACAGATACGCAGTATTTT.

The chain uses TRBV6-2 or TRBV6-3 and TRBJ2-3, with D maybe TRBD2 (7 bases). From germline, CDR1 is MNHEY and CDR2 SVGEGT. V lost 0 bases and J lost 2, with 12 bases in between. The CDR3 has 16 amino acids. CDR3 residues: CASSYSARGLTDTQYF. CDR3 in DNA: TGTGCCAGCAGTTACTCAGCGCGGGGGCTCACAGATACGCAGTATTTT.

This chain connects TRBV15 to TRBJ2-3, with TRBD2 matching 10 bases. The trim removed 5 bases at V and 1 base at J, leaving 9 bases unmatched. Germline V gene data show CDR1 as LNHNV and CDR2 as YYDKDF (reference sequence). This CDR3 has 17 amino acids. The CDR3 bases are TGTGCCACCAGCTGGGAGCGGGGGGGCCACGGCACAGATACGCAGTATTTT. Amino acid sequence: CATSWERGGHGTDTQYF.

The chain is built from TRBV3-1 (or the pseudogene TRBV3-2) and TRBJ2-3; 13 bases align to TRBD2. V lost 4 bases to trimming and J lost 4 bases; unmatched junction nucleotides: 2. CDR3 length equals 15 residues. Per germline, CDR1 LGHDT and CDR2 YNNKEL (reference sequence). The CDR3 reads CASSRLAGGPDTQYF. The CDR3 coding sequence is TGTGCCAGCAGCCGACTAGCGGGGGGCCCAGATACGCAGTATTTT.

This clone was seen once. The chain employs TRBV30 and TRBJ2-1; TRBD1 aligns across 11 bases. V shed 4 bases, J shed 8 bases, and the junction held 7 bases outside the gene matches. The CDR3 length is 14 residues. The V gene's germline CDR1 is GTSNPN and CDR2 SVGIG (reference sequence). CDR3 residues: CAWKGTGGFYEQFF. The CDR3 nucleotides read TGTGCCTGGAAAGGGACAGGGGGATTCTATGAGCAGTTCTTC.

In DNA form, the CDR3 reads TGTGCCAGCAGGAGAGCGGGGGTGGTAGATACGCAGTATTTT. Protein product: CASRRAGVVDTQYF. The V gene is TRBV25-1, the J gene TRBJ2-3, with 8 bases matching TRBD2. This CDR3 spans 14 amino acids. With V trimmed by 6 bases and J by 5 bases, 7 bases remained unmatched. Germline-derived CDR1 and CDR2 are MGHDK and SYGVNS.

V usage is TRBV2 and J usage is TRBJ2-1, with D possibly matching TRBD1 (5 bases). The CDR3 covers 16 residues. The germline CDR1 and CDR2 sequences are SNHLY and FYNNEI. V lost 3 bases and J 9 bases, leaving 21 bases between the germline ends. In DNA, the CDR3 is TGTGCCAGCAGTGACCCACATCGTAAGGGGCCGGGTGAGCAGTTCTTC. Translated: CASSDPHRKGPGEQFF. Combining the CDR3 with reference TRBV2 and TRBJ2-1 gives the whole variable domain EPEVTQTPSHQVTQMGQEVILRCVPISNHLYFYWYRQILGQKVEFLVSFYNNEISEKSEIFDDQFSVERPDGSNFTLKIRSTKLEDSAMYFCASSDPHRKGPGEQFFGPGTRLTVL.

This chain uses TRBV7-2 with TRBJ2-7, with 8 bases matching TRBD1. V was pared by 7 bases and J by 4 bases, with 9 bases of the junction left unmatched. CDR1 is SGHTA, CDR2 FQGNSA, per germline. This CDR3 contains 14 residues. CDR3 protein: CASTPGQGRYEQYF. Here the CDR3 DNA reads TGTGCCAGCACCCCCGGACAGGGACGGTACGAGCAGTACTTC.

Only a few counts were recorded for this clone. CDR3 amino acids: CASSQGLSGNTIYF. CDR3 DNA sequence: TGTGCCAGCAGCCAGGGACTCTCTGGAAACACCATATATTTT. The rearrangement uses TRBV3-1 (or the pseudogene TRBV3-2) and TRBJ1-3; tentative D call: TRBD1 (5 bases). This CDR3 is 14 amino acids long. V lost 3 bases and J lost 0, with 6 bases in between. Germline loops: CDR1 LGHDT, CDR2 YNNKEL (reference sequence).

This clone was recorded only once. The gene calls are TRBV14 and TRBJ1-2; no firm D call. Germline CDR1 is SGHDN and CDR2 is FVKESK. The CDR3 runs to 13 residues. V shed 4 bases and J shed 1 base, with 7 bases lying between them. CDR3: CASSPVFNYGYTF. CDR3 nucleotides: TGTGCCAGCAGCCCTGTTTTTAACTATGGCTACACCTTC.

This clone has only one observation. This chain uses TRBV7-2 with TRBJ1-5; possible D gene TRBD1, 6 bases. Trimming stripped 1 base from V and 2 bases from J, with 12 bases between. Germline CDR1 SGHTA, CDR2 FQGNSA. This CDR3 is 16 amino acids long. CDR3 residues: CASSLGAGAGNQPQHF. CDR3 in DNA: TGTGCCAGCAGCTTAGGGGCAGGGGCTGGCAATCAGCCCCAGCATTTT.

CDR3 nucleotides: TGTGCCACCAGCAGAGATCCGGACACCATATATTTT. As protein: CATSRDPDTIYF. This sequence joins TRBV15 and TRBJ1-3; no clear D. The CDR3 totals 12 residues. The V end was cut by 0 bases, the J end by 8 bases, with 5 bases between. Germline V gene data show CDR1 as LNHNV and CDR2 as YYDKDF (reference sequence).

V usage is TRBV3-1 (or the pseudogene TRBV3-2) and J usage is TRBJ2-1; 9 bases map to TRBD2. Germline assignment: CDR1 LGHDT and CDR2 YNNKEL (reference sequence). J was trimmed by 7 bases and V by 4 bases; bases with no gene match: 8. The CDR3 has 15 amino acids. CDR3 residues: CASSPLGGGANEQFF. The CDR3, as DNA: TGTGCCAGCAGCCCCCTCGGCGGGGGGGCAAATGAGCAGTTCTTC.

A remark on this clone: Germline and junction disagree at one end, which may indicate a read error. The CDR3 reads CASSLTREGTEALF. CDR3 DNA sequence: TGCGCCAGCAGCCTGACTAGGGAAGGTACTGAAGCTTTATTT. V usage is TRBV10-1 and J usage is TRBJ1-1; D unresolved. The germline gives CDR1 WNHNN, CDR2 SYGVQD (reference sequence). The CDR3 has 14 residues.

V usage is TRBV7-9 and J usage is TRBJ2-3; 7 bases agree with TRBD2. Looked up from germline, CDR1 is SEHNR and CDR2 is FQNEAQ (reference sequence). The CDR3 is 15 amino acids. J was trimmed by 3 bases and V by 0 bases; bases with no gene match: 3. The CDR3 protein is CASSLAAGVTDTQYF. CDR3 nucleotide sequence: TGTGCCAGCAGCTTAGCCGCGGGGGTTACAGATACGCAGTATTTT.

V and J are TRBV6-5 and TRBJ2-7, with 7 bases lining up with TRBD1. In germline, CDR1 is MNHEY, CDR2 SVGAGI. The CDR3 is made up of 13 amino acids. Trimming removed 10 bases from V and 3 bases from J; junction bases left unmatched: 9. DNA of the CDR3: TGTGCCACCGACCGGGACAGACTCTACGAGCAGTACTTC. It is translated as CATDRDRLYEQYF.

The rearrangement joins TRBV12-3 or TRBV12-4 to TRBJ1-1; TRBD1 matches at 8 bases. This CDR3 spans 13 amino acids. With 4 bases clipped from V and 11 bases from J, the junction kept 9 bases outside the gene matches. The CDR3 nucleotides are TGTGCCAGCAGTTCAGGGACAGGCAGAAGCGCTTTCTTT. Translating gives CASSSGTGRSAFF.

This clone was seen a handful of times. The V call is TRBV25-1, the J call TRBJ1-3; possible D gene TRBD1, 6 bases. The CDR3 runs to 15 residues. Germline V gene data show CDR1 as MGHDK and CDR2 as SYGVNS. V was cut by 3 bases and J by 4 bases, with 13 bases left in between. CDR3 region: CASSDVGDKGNTIYF. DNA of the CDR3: TGTGCCAGCAGTGATGTGGGGGACAAGGGAAACACCATATATTTT.

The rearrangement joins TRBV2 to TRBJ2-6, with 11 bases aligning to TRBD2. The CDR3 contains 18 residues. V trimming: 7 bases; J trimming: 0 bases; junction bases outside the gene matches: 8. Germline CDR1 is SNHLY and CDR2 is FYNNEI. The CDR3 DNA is TGTGCCAGCAACAAACTAGCGGGGGCGGGCTCTGGGGCCAACGTCCTGACTTTC. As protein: CASNKLAGAGSGANVLTF.

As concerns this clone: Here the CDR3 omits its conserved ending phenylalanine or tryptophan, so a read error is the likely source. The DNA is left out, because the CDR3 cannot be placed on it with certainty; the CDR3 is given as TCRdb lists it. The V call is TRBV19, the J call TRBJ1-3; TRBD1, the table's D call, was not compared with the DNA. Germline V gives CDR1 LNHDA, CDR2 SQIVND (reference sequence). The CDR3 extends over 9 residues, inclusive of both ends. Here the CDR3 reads CASRQGCRG.

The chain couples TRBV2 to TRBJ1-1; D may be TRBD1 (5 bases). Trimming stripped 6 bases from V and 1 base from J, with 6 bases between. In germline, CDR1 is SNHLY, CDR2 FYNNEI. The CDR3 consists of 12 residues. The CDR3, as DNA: TGTGCCAGCAGGGGGGGGAACACTGAAGCTTTCTTT. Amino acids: CASRGGNTEAFF.

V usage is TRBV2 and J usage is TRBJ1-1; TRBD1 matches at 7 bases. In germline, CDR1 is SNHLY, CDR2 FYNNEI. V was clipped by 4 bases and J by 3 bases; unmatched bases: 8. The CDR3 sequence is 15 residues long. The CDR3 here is CASSGQGQGDTEAFF. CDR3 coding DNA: TGTGCCAGCAGTGGACAGGGCCAAGGGGACACTGAAGCTTTCTTT.